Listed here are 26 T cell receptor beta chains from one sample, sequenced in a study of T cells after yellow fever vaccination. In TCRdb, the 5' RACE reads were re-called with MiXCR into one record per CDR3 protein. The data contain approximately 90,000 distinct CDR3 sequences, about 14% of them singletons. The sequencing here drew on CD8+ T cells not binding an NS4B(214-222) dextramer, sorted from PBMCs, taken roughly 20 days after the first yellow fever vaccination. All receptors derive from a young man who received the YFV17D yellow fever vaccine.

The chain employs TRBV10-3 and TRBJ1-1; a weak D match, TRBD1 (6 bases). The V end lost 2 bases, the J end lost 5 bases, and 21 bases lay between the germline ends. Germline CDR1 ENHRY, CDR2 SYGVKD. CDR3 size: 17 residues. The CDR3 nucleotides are TGTGCCATCAGTGAGCCCACGATAACAGGGAGGAGGACTGAAGCTTTCTTT. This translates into CAISEPTITGRRTEAFF.

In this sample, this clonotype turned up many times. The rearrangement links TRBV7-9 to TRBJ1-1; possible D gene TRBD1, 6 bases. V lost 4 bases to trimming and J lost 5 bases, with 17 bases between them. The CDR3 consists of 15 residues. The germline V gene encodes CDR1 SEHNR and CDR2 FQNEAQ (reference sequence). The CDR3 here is CASSSRGGRWTEAFF. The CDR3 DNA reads TGTGCCAGCAGCTCTCGGGGGGGCCGGTGGACTGAAGCTTTCTTT.

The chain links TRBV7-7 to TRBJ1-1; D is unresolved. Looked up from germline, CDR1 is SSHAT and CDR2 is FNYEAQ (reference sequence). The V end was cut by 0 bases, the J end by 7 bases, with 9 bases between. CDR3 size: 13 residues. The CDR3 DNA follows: TGTGCCAGCAGCTTAGCGCCCGGGAATGAAGCTTTCTTT. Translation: CASSLAPGNEAFF.

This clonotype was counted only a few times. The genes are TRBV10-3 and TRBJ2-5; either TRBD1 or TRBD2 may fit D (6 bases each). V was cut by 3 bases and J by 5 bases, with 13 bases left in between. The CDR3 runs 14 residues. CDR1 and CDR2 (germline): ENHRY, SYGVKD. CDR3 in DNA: TGTGCCATCAGTGAACTTAACGGGGGCGAGACCCAGTACTTC. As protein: CAISELNGGETQYF.

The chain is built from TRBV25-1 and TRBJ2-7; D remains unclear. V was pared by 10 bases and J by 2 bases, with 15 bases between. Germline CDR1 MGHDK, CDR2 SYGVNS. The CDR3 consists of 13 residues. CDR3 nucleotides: TGTGCCAACCTCAACCCCGGACCCTACGAGCAGTACGTC. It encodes CANLNPGPYEQYV.

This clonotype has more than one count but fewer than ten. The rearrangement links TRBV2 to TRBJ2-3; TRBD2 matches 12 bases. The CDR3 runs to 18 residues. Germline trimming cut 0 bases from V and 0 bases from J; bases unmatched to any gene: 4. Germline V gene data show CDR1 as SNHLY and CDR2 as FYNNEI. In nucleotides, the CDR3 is TGTGCCAGCAGTGAAGCGCTACTAGCGGGGGGAAGCACAGATACGCAGTATTTT. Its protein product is CASSEALLAGGSTDTQYF.

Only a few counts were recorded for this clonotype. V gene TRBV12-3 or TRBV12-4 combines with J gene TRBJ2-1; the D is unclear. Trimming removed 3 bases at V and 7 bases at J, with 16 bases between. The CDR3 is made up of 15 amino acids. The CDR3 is CASSFWTGPRNEQFF. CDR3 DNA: TGTGCCAGCAGTTTTTGGACCGGGCCTCGGAATGAGCAGTTCTTC.

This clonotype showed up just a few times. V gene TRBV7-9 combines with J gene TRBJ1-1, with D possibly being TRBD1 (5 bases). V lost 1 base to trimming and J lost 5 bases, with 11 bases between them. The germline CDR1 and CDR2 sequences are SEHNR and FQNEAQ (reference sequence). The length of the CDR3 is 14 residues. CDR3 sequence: CASSLGIGETEAFF. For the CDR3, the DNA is TGTGCCAGCAGCTTAGGGATAGGGGAAACTGAAGCTTTCTTT.

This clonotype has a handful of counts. The CDR3 DNA reads TGTGCTAGTGGTTTGGGACAGCTCGCGGATACGCAGTATTTT. Translation gives CASGLGQLADTQYF. The chain recombines TRBV12-5 with TRBJ2-3, with D perhaps matching TRBD1 (5 bases). The CDR3 contains 14 residues. CDR1 LGHNT and CDR2 FRNRAP come from the germline V gene. V was shortened by 1 base and J by 6 bases, with 11 bases between the two germline ends. The variable domain in full, completed from reference TRBV12-5 and TRBJ2-3, reads DARVTQTPRHKVTEMGQEVTMRCQPILGHNTVFWYRQTMMQGLELLAYFRNRAPLDDSGMPKDRFSAEMPDATLATLKIQPSEPRDSAVYFCASGLGQLADTQYFGPGTRLTVL.

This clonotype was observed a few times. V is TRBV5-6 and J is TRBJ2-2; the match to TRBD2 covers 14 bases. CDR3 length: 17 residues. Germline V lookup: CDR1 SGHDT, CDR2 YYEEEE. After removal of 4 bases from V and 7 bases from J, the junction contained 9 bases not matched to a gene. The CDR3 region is CASSPWAGLAGVGELFF. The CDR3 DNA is TGTGCCAGCAGCCCCTGGGCGGGACTAGCGGGAGTCGGGGAGCTGTTTTTT.

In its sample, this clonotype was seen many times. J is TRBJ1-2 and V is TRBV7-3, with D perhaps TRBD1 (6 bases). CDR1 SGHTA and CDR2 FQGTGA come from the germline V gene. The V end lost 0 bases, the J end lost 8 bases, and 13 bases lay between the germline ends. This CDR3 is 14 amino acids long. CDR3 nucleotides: TGTGCCAGCAGCTTAACGGGGCCAGGGGAAGGCTACACCTTC. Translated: CASSLTGPGEGYTF.

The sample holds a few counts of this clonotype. CDR3 sequence: CASSTSQGRAEKLFF. CDR3 in DNA: TGTGCCAGCAGTACATCACAGGGAAGGGCTGAAAAACTGTTTTTT. V and J are TRBV12-3 or TRBV12-4 and TRBJ1-4; D may be TRBD1 (6 bases). V lost 5 bases, J lost 7 bases, and 17 bases lay in between. This CDR3 has 15 amino acids.

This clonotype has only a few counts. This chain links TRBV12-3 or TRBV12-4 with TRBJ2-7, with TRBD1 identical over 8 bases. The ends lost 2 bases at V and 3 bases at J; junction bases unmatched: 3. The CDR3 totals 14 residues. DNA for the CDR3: TGTGCCAGCAGTTTACCAGGGGGCGGCTACGAGCAGTACTTC. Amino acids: CASSLPGGGYEQYF.

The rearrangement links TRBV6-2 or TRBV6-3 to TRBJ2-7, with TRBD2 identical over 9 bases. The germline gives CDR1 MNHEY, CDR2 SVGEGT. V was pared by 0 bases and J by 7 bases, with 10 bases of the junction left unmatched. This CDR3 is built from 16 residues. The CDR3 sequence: CASSYSGLAGPGEQYV. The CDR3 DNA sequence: TGTGCCAGCAGTTACTCGGGACTAGCCGGCCCCGGGGAGCAGTACGTC.

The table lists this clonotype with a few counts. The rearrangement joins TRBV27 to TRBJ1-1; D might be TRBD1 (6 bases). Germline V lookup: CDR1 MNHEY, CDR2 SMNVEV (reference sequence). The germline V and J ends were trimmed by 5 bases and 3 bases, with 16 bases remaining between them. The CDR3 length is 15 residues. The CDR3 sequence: CASSTYRVGDTEAFF. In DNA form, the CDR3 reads TGTGCCAGCAGTACCTACAGGGTGGGAGACACTGAAGCTTTCTTT.

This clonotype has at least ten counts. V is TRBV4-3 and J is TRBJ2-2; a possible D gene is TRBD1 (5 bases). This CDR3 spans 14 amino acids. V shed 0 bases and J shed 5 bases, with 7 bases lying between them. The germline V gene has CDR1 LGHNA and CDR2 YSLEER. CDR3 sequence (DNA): TGCGCCAGCAGCCAAGATAGGGGAACCGGGGAGCTGTTTTTT. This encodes CASSQDRGTGELFF.

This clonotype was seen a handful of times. The CDR3 is CASKPGQGFYGYTF. As DNA, the CDR3 is TGTGCCAGCAAACCGGGACAGGGGTTCTATGGCTACACCTTC. The V gene is TRBV2, the J gene TRBJ1-2; TRBD1 matches at 10 bases. The length of the CDR3 is 14 residues. V shed 7 bases, J shed 4 bases, and the junction held 6 bases outside the gene matches. Germline CDR1 is SNHLY and CDR2 is FYNNEI.

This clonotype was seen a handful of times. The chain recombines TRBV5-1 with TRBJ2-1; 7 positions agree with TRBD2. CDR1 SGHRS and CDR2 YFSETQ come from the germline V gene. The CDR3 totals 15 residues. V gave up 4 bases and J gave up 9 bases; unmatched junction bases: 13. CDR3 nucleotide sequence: TGCGCCAGCAGCCCCTCCGGCAGACTAGCAGCTGAGCAGTTCTTC. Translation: CASSPSGRLAAEQFF.

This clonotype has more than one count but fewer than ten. For the CDR3, the DNA is TGCGCCAGCAGCCCCGGGACTAGTTACACCGGGGAGCTGTTTTTT. Its translation is CASSPGTSYTGELFF. The chain couples TRBV4-1 to TRBJ2-2, with 8 bases that match TRBD2. The CDR3 spans 15 residues. Germline assignment: CDR1 MGHRA and CDR2 YSYEKL. With 4 bases clipped from V and 3 bases from J, the junction kept 4 bases outside the gene matches.

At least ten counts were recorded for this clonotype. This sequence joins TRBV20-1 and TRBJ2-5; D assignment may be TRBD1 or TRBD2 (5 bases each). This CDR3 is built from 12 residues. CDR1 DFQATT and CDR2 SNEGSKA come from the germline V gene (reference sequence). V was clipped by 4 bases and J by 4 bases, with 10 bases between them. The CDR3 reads CSATEGLETQYF. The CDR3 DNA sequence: TGCAGTGCTACAGAGGGGCTAGAGACCCAGTACTTC.

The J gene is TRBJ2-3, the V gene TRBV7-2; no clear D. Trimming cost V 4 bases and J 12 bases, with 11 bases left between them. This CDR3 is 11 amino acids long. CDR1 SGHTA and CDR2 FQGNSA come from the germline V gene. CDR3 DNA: TGTGCCAGCAGCTATGACTGGTTCCAGTATTTT. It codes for CASSYDWFQYF.

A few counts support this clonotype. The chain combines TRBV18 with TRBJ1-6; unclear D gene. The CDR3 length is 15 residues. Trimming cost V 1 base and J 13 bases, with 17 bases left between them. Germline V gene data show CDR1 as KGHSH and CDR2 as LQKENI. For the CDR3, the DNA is TGTGCCAGCTCACCACGAGTGAAGAACCCTTGGCCCCTCCACTTT. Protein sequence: CASSPRVKNPWPLHF. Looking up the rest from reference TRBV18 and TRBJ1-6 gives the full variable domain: NAGVMQNPRHLVRRRGQEARLRCSPMKGHSHVYWYRQLPEEGLKFMVYLQKENIIDESGMPKERFSAEFPKEGPSILRIQQVVRGDSAAYFCASSPRVKNPWPLHFGNGTRLTVT.

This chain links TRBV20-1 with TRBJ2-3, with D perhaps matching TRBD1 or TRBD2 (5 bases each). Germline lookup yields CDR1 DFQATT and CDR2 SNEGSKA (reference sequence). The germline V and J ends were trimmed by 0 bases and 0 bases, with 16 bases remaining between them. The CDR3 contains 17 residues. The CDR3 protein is CSARDPRDGDSTDTQYF. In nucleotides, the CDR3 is TGCAGTGCTAGAGATCCTCGGGACGGAGATAGCACAGATACGCAGTATTTT.

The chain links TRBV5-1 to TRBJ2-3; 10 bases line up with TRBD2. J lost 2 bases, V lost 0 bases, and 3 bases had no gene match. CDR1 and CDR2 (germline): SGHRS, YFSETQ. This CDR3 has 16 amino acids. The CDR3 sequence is CASSLASGGNTDTQYF. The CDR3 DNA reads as TGCGCCAGCAGCTTGGCTAGCGGGGGAAACACAGATACGCAGTATTTT. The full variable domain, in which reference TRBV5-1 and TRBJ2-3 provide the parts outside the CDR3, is KAGVTQTPRYLIKTRGQQVTLSCSPISGHRSVSWYQQTPGQGLQFLFEYFSETQRNKGNFPGRFSGRQFSNSRSEMNVSTLELGDSALYLCASSLASGGNTDTQYFGPGTRLTVL.

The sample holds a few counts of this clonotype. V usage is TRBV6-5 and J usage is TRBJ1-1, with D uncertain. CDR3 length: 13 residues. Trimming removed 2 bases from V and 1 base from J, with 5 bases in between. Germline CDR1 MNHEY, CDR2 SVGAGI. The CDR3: CASSYRKNTEAFF. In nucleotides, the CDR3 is TGTGCCAGCAGTTACCGAAAGAACACTGAAGCTTTCTTT.

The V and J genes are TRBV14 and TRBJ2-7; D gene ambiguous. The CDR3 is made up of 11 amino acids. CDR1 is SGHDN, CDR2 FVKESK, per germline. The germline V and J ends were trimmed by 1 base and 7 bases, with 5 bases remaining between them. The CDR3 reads CASSQGVEQYF. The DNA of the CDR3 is TGTGCCAGCAGCCAAGGGGTTGAGCAGTACTTC.